The source of this T cell receptor (beta chain) is a study of graft-versus-host responses after intestinal transplantation. Study overall: Multivisceral, liver-intestinal, or isolated intestinal grafts went to recipients. Every transplant recipient was induced with anti-thymocyte globulin, then maintained on tacrolimus and steroids for approximately three years.

CDR1 and CDR2 (germline): LNHNV, YYDKDF (reference sequence). The V segment lost 0 bases and the J segment 8 bases; nucleotides outside the gene matches: 5. This CDR3 is 15 amino acids long. Notes on the study in general: GvH clonotypes were identified within recipient marrow, with a subset emerging first in ileum or blood.

The repertoire was sequenced with immunoSEQ multiplex PCR; TCRdb's copy has only in-frame clones and lacks some. The profile shows roughly 29,000 clones, about 85% of them singletons. Worth noting for this clone: Its antigen is not known.

Source: PBMCs, taken around 62 weeks after intestinal transplantation. The chain couples TRBV15 to TRBJ1-4; 8 bases match TRBD1. This TCR came from a human patient who received an intestinal transplant, so some T cells may come from the graft donor. The CDR3 is CATSRDDRGDEKLFF. The CDR3 DNA follows: TGTGCCACCAGCAGAGATGACAGGGGAGACGAAAAACTGTTTTTT.